This is a list of T cell receptor beta chains from one sample in a study of high-grade serous ovarian cancer treatment subgroups. Only in-frame clones appear in the TCRdb table, and some are missing; sequencing was by immunoSEQ multiplex PCR. The sample has approximately 6,600 clones; about four fifths are singletons. The material sequenced was tumor tissue. The receptor source for this set is a human donor with high-grade serous ovarian cancer. Each CDR3 is given with its conserved first and last residue. The D gene is left open where the match is weak. Clone size appears in some rows only: once, few, many, or a class for an expanded clone.

TRBV29-1	TRBJ1-4	-	-	CSAQSAGEKLFF	TGCAGCGCTCAGTCGGCTGGTGAAAAACTGTTTTTT
TRBV9	TRBJ2-2	-	TRBD2	CASSVAVARSGSFTGELFF	TGTGCCAGCAGCGTTGCCGTTGCCCGCAGCGGGAGTTTCACCGGGGAGCTGTTTTTT
TRBV14	TRBJ2-3	-	TRBD1	CASSRDGQAPDTQYF	TGTGCCAGCAGCAGGGACGGACAGGCCCCAGATACGCAGTATTTT
TRBV28	TRBJ1-2	-	TRBD1	CASRIQQGASNYGYTF	TGTGCCAGCAGAATTCAACAGGGGGCATCTAACTATGGCTACACCTTC
TRBV10-3	TRBJ2-6	-	-	CAISESRGPSGANVLTF	TGTGCCATCAGTGAGTCTCGGGGGCCCTCTGGGGCCAACGTCCTGACTTTC
TRBV5-1	TRBJ2-7	-	-	CASSLETGTYEQYF	TGCGCCAGCAGCTTGGAGACAGGTACCTACGAGCAGTACTTC
TRBV5-5	TRBJ1-3	-	-	CASSLGQSSGNTIYF	TGTGCCAGCAGCTTGGGACAGAGCTCTGGAAACACCATATATTTT
TRBV7-6	TRBJ2-7	-	-	CASSRDRSSYEQYF	TGTGCCAGCAGCCGGGACCGAAGCTCCTACGAGCAGTACTTC
TRBV7-2	TRBJ2-1	-	TRBD2	CASSLEGLAFPEQFF	TGTGCCAGCAGCTTAGAGGGACTAGCTTTCCCTGAGCAGTTCTTC
TRBV14	TRBJ1-1	-	TRBD1	CASSQDFRDRFNTEAFF	TGTGCCAGCAGCCAAGATTTCCGGGACAGATTCAACACTGAAGCTTTCTTT
TRBV10-3	TRBJ1-1	few	-	CAISDPARVNSEAFF	TGTGCCATCAGTGACCCTGCCCGGGTAAACTCTGAAGCTTTCTTT
TRBV9	TRBJ2-2	-	TRBD1	CASSPQGAGTGELFF	TGTGCCAGCAGCCCACAGGGGGCGGGCACCGGGGAGCTGTTTTTT
TRBV18	TRBJ2-7	-	-	CASSPPVWETNYEQYF	TGTGCCAGCTCACCACCGGTATGGGAGACTAACTACGAGCAGTACTTC
TRBV7-3	TRBJ2-3	-	TRBD2	CASSSGGSGKTQYF	TGTGCCAGCAGCTCGGGGGGATCTGGGAAAACGCAGTATTTT
TRBV10-3	TRBJ2-7	-	-	CAISDLAYEQYF	TGTGCCATCAGTGATCTGGCATACGAGCAGTACTTC
TRBV27	TRBJ2-5	-	-	CASHPAGGETQYF	TGTGCCAGCCACCCTGCCGGGGGAGAGACCCAGTACTTC
TRBV5-5	TRBJ2-7	-	TRBD1	CASSRQGVQPYEQYF	TGTGCCAGCAGCCGACAGGGGGTTCAACCCTACGAGCAGTACTTC
TRBV28	TRBJ2-1	-	-	CASSSPGHPYNEQFF	TGTGCCAGCAGTTCGCCGGGACACCCCTACAATGAGCAGTTCTTC
TRBV6-5	TRBJ2-1	-	-	CANYRAPSSYNEQFF	TGTGCCAACTACAGGGCTCCGAGCTCCTACAATGAGCAGTTCTTC
TRBV11-2	TRBJ2-7	-	TRBD2	CASSSTSGGPYEQYF	TGTGCCAGCAGCTCCACTAGCGGGGGCCCCTACGAGCAGTACTTC
TRBV9	TRBJ1-2	-	-	CASSVAAQGGGYTF	TGTGCCAGCAGCGTAGCTGCGCAGGGTGGTGGCTACACCTTC
TRBV9	TRBJ2-2	-	-	CASSVTGNTGELFF	TGTGCCAGCAGCGTGACCGGAAACACCGGGGAGCTGTTTTTT